The 9 T cell receptor beta chains below all came from one sample that was sequenced in a study of shared clonotypes between healthy human individuals. Assay: immunoSEQ multiplex PCR; the TCRdb copy retains only in-frame clones and omits some. The sample contains about 670,000 clones, roughly 70% of which appear only once. What was sequenced was memory CD4+ T cells sorted from blood. Stated subset: CD45RA-negative fraction. The receptors here all came from a woman in her 30s in good health.

The gene calls are TRBV11-3 and TRBJ2-7; 9 nucleotides match TRBD2. The V segment lost 1 base and the J segment 3 bases; nucleotides outside the gene matches: 7. The germline gives CDR1 SGHNT, CDR2 YENEEA. The CDR3 spans 16 residues. Here the CDR3 reads CASSLGGSGGNYEQYF. In nucleotides, the CDR3 is TGTGCCAGCAGCTTAGGCGGTAGCGGGGGAAACTACGAGCAGTACTTC. The full variable domain, its missing parts supplied by reference TRBV11-3 and TRBJ2-7, is EAGVVQSPRYKIIEKKQPVAFWCNPISGHNTLYWYLQNLGQGPELLIRYENEEAVDDSQLPKDRFSAERLKGVDSTLKIQPAELGDSAVYLCASSLGGSGGNYEQYFGPGTRLTVT.

The V gene is TRBV2, the J gene TRBJ2-7; 7 nucleotides align to TRBD2. The CDR3 length is 15 residues. Per germline, CDR1 SNHLY and CDR2 FYNNEI. V shed 2 bases, J shed 3 bases, and the junction held 7 bases outside the gene matches. Here the CDR3 reads CASSERTSAFYEQYF. CDR3 in DNA: TGTGCCAGCAGTGAACGTACTAGCGCTTTCTACGAGCAGTACTTC.

In its sample, this clone was seen a few times. The gene calls are TRBV28 and TRBJ1-2; 8 bases agree with TRBD1. The CDR3 runs 15 residues. CDR1 is MDHEN, CDR2 SYDVKM, per germline. J lost 4 bases, V lost 5 bases, and 9 bases had no gene match. CDR3 region: CASSPGQGGSYGYTF. CDR3 coding DNA: TGTGCCAGCAGTCCAGGACAGGGTGGGAGCTATGGCTACACCTTC.

The chain links TRBV5-6 to TRBJ1-5; 8 bases agree with TRBD1. Germline V gives CDR1 SGHDT, CDR2 YYEEEE. The CDR3 contains 13 residues. V lost 4 bases to trimming and J lost 6 bases; unmatched junction nucleotides: 3. The CDR3 DNA is TGTGCCAGCAGCCTGGACAGGGTTCAGCCCCAGCATTTT. It translates to CASSLDRVQPQHF. Looking up the rest from reference TRBV5-6 and TRBJ1-5 gives the full variable domain: DAGVTQSPTHLIKTRGQQVTLRCSPKSGHDTVSWYQQALGQGPQFIFQYYEEEERQRGNFPDRFSGHQFPNYSSELNVNALLLGDSALYLCASSLDRVQPQHFGDGTRLSIL.

Written as DNA, the CDR3 is TGTGCCAGCAGCCAAAATTCGGATACGCAGTATTTT. Translating it yields CASSQNSDTQYF. The chain employs TRBV14 and TRBJ2-3, with D unclear. The CDR3 spans 12 residues. V was trimmed by 2 bases and J by 6 bases, leaving 6 bases between them. Per the germline V gene, CDR1 is SGHDN and CDR2 is FVKESK.

J is TRBJ2-7 and V is TRBV11-2; no clear D gene. This CDR3 spans 12 amino acids. Germline V lookup: CDR1 SGHAT, CDR2 FQNNGV. The ends were cut back, 5 bases at V and 1 base at J, with 6 bases in the middle. For the CDR3, the DNA is TGTGCCAGCAGCCCCCGGTCCTACGAGCAGTACTTC. This sequence encodes CASSPRSYEQYF. Together with reference TRBV11-2 and TRBJ2-7, the CDR3 gives the full variable domain: EAGVAQSPRYKIIEKRQSVAFWCNPISGHATLYWYQQILGQGPKLLIQFQNNGVVDDSQLPKDRFSAERLKGVDSTLKIQPAKLEDSAVYLCASSPRSYEQYFGPGTRLTVT.

This clone has a single count. This chain links TRBV6-1 with TRBJ2-7; no clear D. Germline V gives CDR1 MNHNS, CDR2 SASEGT. This CDR3 is built from 16 residues. The germline V and J ends were trimmed by 2 bases and 6 bases, with 20 bases remaining between them. The CDR3 DNA is TGTGCCAGCAGTGAATTCGGGTGGCCTCGTTGGGGCGAGCAGTACTTC. Protein: CASSEFGWPRWGEQYF.

This chain connects TRBV5-1 to TRBJ2-1; D not certain. The length of the CDR3 is 14 residues. Germline values: CDR1 SGHRS, CDR2 YFSETQ. Trimming shortened V by 0 bases and J by 5 bases, and 9 bases separated the two germline ends. The CDR3 DNA reads TGCGCCAGCAGCTTGGGGACGGACCACAATGAGCAGTTCTTC. It specifies CASSLGTDHNEQFF.

This chain joins TRBV28 and TRBJ2-7; 9 bases line up with TRBD1. The length of the CDR3 is 14 residues. The germline gives CDR1 MDHEN, CDR2 SYDVKM. The J segment lost 2 bases and the V segment lost 5 bases, leaving 4 bases of the junction unmatched. The CDR3 reads CASSRQGGTYEQYF. CDR3 DNA sequence: TGTGCCAGCAGTCGACAGGGGGGAACCTACGAGCAGTACTTC. Using reference TRBV28 and TRBJ2-7 for the parts outside the CDR3, the full variable domain is DVKVTQSSRYLVKRTGEKVFLECVQDMDHENMFWYRQDPGLGLRLIYFSYDVKMKEKGDIPEGYSVSREKKERFSLILESASTNQTSMYLCASSRQGGTYEQYFGPGTRLTVT.